These 21 T cell receptor beta chains came from one sample sequenced in a study of blood T cell repertoires in COVID-19 (TCRdb year 2020). Library generation was performed with the immunoSEQ multiplex PCR assay. TCRdb took this table from immuneACCESS and kept in-frame rearrangements with V and J called. Such tables lack part of the clones; where checked against another copy, unresolved V genes explain under half of the gap, and the rest is unexplained. The table for this sample lists about 100,000 clones; approximately 84% of them were counted only once. 7% to 9% of the sample goes to the ten largest clones. Specimen: peripheral blood. These receptors all come from a man in his thirties or forties in a cohort sampled during active COVID-19.

The gene calls are TRBV7-8 and TRBJ2-7, with D possibly TRBD2 on 5 matching bases. This CDR3 has 14 amino acids. The germline V gene encodes CDR1 SGHVS and CDR2 FQNEAQ. The V end was cut by 0 bases, the J end by 7 bases, with 13 bases between. CDR3 residues: CASSLAGSSVEQYF. CDR3 nucleotides: TGTGCCAGCAGCTTAGCGGGGAGCTCCGTAGAGCAGTACTTC.

V is TRBV19 and J is TRBJ1-2; a weak D match, TRBD1 (5 bases). The CDR3 totals 14 residues. The V gene lost 5 bases and the J gene lost 8 bases, with 18 bases spanning the gap. The germline V gene has CDR1 LNHDA and CDR2 SQIVND (reference sequence). This chain's CDR3 is CASSLPGRDRGYTF. The DNA for the CDR3 is TGTGCCAGTAGTCTTCCGGGCAGGGATCGAGGCTACACCTTC.

The chain carries TRBV5-1 and TRBJ2-3, with 8 bases aligning to TRBD1. Germline CDR1 SGHRS, CDR2 YFSETQ. The V segment lost 0 bases and the J segment 5 bases; nucleotides outside the gene matches: 8. This CDR3 comprises 16 residues. This chain's CDR3 is CASSLGPGTGGDTQYF. Here the CDR3 DNA reads TGCGCCAGCAGCTTGGGGCCCGGGACAGGCGGAGATACGCAGTATTTT.

This rearrangement joins TRBV5-1 to TRBJ1-2, with 9 nucleotides matching TRBD1. CDR1 and CDR2 from the germline V gene are SGHRS and YFSETQ. The trim removed 3 bases at V and 5 bases at J, leaving 8 bases unmatched. CDR3 length: 15 amino acids. The CDR3 region is CASSSGQGTGYGYTF. Here the CDR3 DNA reads TGCGCCAGCAGCTCGGGACAGGGAACGGGGTATGGCTACACCTTC. The complete variable domain, with remaining parts taken from reference TRBV5-1 and TRBJ1-2, reads KAGVTQTPRYLIKTRGQQVTLSCSPISGHRSVSWYQQTPGQGLQFLFEYFSETQRNKGNFPGRFSGRQFSNSRSEMNVSTLELGDSALYLCASSSGQGTGYGYTFGSGTRLTVV.

The V and J genes are TRBV6-1 and TRBJ1-3; no definite D call. Trimming took 2 bases from V and 0 from J, leaving 14 bases between them. CDR1 MNHNS and CDR2 SASEGT come from the germline V gene. The CDR3 covers 17 residues. The CDR3 spells CASSETGGRLSGNTIYF. CDR3 nucleotide sequence: TGTGCCAGCAGTGAAACGGGAGGCAGGCTCTCTGGAAACACCATATATTTT.

The CDR3 loop is CASSKPEGTSNQPQHF. CDR3 DNA: TGTGCCAGCAGCAAGCCGGAGGGAACTAGCAATCAGCCCCAGCATTTT. V is TRBV21-1 and J is TRBJ1-5. TRBV21-1 counts as a pseudogene. The CDR3 runs to 16 residues.

V usage is TRBV4-1 and J usage is TRBJ2-7; TRBD1 is a possible D gene (5 bases). Between the trimmed V and J ends, which lost 0 bases and 2 bases, there was a span of 11 bases. Germline V lookup: CDR1 MGHRA, CDR2 YSYEKL. This CDR3 has 15 residues. The CDR3 DNA follows: TGCGCCAGCAGCCAAGATCTGCAGGGAACCTACGAGCAGTACTTC. Translated, it gives CASSQDLQGTYEQYF.

The chain employs TRBV6-4 and TRBJ2-3, with TRBD1 identical over 7 bases. V dropped 2 bases and J dropped 0; count of bases not matched to a gene: 5. CDR3 size: 16 residues. CDR1 and CDR2 (germline): MRHNA, SNTAGT. The CDR3 sequence is CASSDVQGISTDTQYF. The CDR3 DNA is TGTGCCAGCAGTGACGTACAGGGGATCAGCACAGATACGCAGTATTTT.

The rearrangement uses TRBV3-1 (or the pseudogene TRBV3-2) and TRBJ2-3; the match to TRBD2 covers 13 bases. This CDR3 comprises 19 residues. Germline V gene data show CDR1 as LGHDT and CDR2 as YNNKEL (reference sequence). Trimming took 0 bases from V and 3 from J; bases not matched to a gene: 9. DNA for the CDR3: TGTGCCAGCAGCCAAGAAGGGATTGGGACTAGCGGGATAACAGATACGCAGTATTTT. The encoded protein is CASSQEGIGTSGITDTQYF.

This clone was found a few times. The chain joins TRBV28 to TRBJ1-2; 11 nucleotides agree with TRBD1. There are 15 residues in the CDR3. CDR1 is MDHEN and CDR2 is SYDVKM in the germline V gene. V trimming: 10 bases; J trimming: 5 bases; junction bases outside the gene matches: 12. CDR3 in DNA: TGTGCCACCAGAGCGGTGGACAGGGGGCTGTATGGCTACACCTTC. Residues: CATRAVDRGLYGYTF.

This chain links TRBV18 with TRBJ1-4, with D possibly being TRBD1 (5 bases). CDR1 and CDR2 from the germline V gene are KGHSH and LQKENI. CDR3 length equals 15 residues. V was cut by 6 bases and J by 8 bases, with 19 bases left in between. The CDR3 is CASSLVGGAQEKLFF. The CDR3, as DNA: TGTGCCAGCTCCCTGGTCGGAGGGGCTCAGGAAAAACTGTTTTTT.

V gene TRBV7-9 combines with J gene TRBJ2-5; D might be TRBD2 (5 bases). With 2 bases removed from V and 3 bases from J, the gap between germline ends came to 7 bases. CDR1 SEHNR and CDR2 FQNEAQ come from the germline V gene (reference sequence). The CDR3 consists of 13 residues. As DNA, the CDR3 is TGTGCCAGCAGCTTACAGAGGGAAGAGACCCAGTACTTC. Translation gives CASSLQREETQYF.

This clone has more than one count but fewer than ten. This chain links TRBV6-1 with TRBJ2-3; no clear D gene. Deletions cut 2 bases from V and 4 bases from J, with 16 bases between. Germline CDR1 and CDR2: MNHNS and SASEGT. The CDR3 is made up of 16 amino acids. CDR3 residues: CASSESSSLGPDTQYF. CDR3 nucleotides: TGTGCCAGCAGTGAATCATCATCCCTAGGCCCAGATACGCAGTATTTT.

This rearrangement joins TRBV5-6 to TRBJ2-6; no clear D gene. The CDR3 has 17 residues. V was shortened by 1 base and J by 0 bases, with 11 bases between the two germline ends. The germline V gene encodes CDR1 SGHDT and CDR2 YYEEEE. CDR3 protein: CASSLWAGLSGANVLTF. CDR3 DNA: TGTGCCAGCAGCTTGTGGGCAGGTCTCTCTGGGGCCAACGTCCTGACTTTC.

The chain links TRBV5-1 to TRBJ1-5, with 7 bases matching TRBD1. Germline V CDR1 and CDR2: SGHRS, YFSETQ. This CDR3 spans 16 amino acids. The J segment lost 4 bases and the V segment lost 4 bases, leaving 11 bases of the junction unmatched. CDR3 nucleotides: TGCGCCAGCAGCAACGAGCAGGGGGTAGTAAATCAGCCCCAGCATTTT. Translating gives CASSNEQGVVNQPQHF.

This sequence joins TRBV18 and TRBJ1-2; TRBD1 matches 7 bases. Germline V gives CDR1 KGHSH, CDR2 LQKENI. The CDR3 length is 15 residues. Trimming at V came to 3 bases and at J to 8 bases, leaving 12 bases not matched to a gene. CDR3 sequence reads: CASSPNGGQMVGYTF. The CDR3 region has the DNA TGTGCCAGCTCACCTAATGGGGGACAGATGGTGGGCTACACCTTC.

Note on this clone: One end of the junction is discordant with germline, which a read error may explain. J is TRBJ2-5 and V is TRBV6-6; perhaps TRBD2 as D (5 bases). Germline-derived CDR1 and CDR2 are MNHNY and SVGAGI (reference sequence). This CDR3 contains 13 residues. CDR3 in amino acids: CASSYSPSRDLNF. CDR3 nucleotides: TGTGCCAGCAGTTACTCCCCCAGCCGGGATTTGAACTTC.

The V call is TRBV15, the J call TRBJ2-6; D is possibly TRBD2 (5 bases). This CDR3 is 16 amino acids long. Trimming removed 4 bases at V and 0 bases at J, with 10 bases between. Germline V gene data show CDR1 as LNHNV and CDR2 as YYDKDF (reference sequence). CDR3 protein: CATSTDGLSGANVLTF. CDR3 in DNA: TGTGCCACCAGCACAGACGGACTCTCTGGGGCCAACGTCCTGACTTTC.

The rearrangement links TRBV6-6 to TRBJ1-5; TRBD1 aligns across 9 bases. After removal of 2 bases from V and 7 bases from J, the junction contained 6 bases not matched to a gene. The V gene's germline CDR1 is MNHNY and CDR2 SVGAGI (reference sequence). The length of the CDR3 is 15 residues. CDR3 loop: CASSYPGTGTQPQHF. For the CDR3, the DNA is TGTGCCAGCAGTTACCCCGGGACAGGGACACAGCCCCAGCATTTT.

In this sample, this clone turned up a few times. J is TRBJ1-2 and V is TRBV27; 10 positions agree with TRBD1. The CDR3 is 18 residues long. CDR1 and CDR2 (germline): MNHEY, SMNVEV (reference sequence). The V and J ends lost 6 bases and 3 bases, in that order; junction bases with no gene match: 16. CDR3 amino acids: CASSRAPGQGSRDYGYTF. The DNA of the CDR3 is TGTGCCAGCAGCAGGGCTCCGGGACAGGGGTCTAGAGACTATGGCTACACCTTC.

The table lists this clone with a count of one. This rearrangement joins TRBV4-3 to TRBJ2-5; the match to TRBD2 covers 9 bases. V dropped 4 bases and J dropped 1; count of bases not matched to a gene: 7. The CDR3 has 16 residues. Looked up from germline, CDR1 is LGHNA and CDR2 is YSLEER. CDR3 coding DNA: TGCGCCAGCAGCCCAGGCGGGGGGGCCCTCCAAGAGACCCAGTACTTC. Translating it yields CASSPGGGALQETQYF.